This TCR beta chain was identified in a study of T-cell memory formation after mild COVID-19. Across the study: Clustering of TCRs was largely donor specific.

The J segment lost 12 bases and the V segment lost 0 bases, leaving 8 bases of the junction unmatched. Germline lookup yields CDR1 SQVTM and CDR2 ANQGSEA. The CDR3 has 13 amino acids. TCRdb re-derived calls from the 5' RACE reads in MiXCR, one entry per CDR3 protein. The sample lists 540,000 or so distinct CDR3 sequences, 20% occurring once. The sequence was collected from an adult woman who had mild COVID-19 (a few samples of this study predate the infection). Cell type and time point are not known. The sample consisted of PBMCs or a T cell subset sorted from them (not recorded which). This chain links TRBV29-1 with TRBJ2-7; 10 bases map to TRBD2. The CDR3 sequence: CSVEDLAGDSLYF. CDR3 DNA sequence: TGCAGCGTTGAAGACCTAGCGGGAGATAGTCTGTACTTC.